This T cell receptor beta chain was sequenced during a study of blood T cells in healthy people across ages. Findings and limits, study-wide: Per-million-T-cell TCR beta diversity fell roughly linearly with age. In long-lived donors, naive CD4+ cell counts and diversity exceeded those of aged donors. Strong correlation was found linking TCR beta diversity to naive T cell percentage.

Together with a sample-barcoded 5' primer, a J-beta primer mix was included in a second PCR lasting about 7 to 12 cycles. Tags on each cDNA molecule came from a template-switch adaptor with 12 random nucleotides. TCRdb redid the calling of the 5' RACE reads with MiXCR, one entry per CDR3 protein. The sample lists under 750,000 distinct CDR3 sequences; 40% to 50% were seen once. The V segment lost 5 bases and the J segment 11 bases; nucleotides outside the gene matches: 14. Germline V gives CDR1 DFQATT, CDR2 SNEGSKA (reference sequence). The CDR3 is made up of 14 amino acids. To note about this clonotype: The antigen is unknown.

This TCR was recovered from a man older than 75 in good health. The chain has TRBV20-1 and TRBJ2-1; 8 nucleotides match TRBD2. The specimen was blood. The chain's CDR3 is CSAPAGLVVNKQFF. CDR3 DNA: TGCAGTGCTCCTGCGGGACTAGTGGTTAATAAGCAGTTCTTC.